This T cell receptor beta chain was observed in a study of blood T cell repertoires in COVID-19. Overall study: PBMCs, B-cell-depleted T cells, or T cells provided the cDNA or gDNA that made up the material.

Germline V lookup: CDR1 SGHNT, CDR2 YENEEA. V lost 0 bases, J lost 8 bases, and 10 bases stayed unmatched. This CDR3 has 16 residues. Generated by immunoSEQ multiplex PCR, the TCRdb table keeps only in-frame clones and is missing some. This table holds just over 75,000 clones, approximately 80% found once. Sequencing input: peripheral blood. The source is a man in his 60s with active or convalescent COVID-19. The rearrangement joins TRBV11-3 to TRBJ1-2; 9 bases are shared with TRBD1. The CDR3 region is CASSLEKGTGCEGYTF. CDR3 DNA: TGTGCCAGCAGCTTAGAAAAAGGGACAGGGTGTGAAGGCTACACCTTC. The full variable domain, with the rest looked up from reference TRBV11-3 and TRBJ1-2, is EAGVVQSPRYKIIEKKQPVAFWCNPISGHNTLYWYLQNLGQGPELLIRYENEEAVDDSQLPKDRFSAERLKGVDSTLKIQPAELGDSAVYLCASSLEKGTGCEGYTFGSGTRLTVV.